A selection of T cell receptor beta chains follows, all from one sample in a study of blood T cell repertoires in COVID-19. The assay was immunoSEQ multiplex PCR, and TCRdb's table has in-frame clones only and misses some. The data show a few hundred thousand clones, with around 89% seen just once and 9.5% to 15% held by the top ten. Material: peripheral blood. These receptors were obtained from a woman in her sixties or seventies with acute or convalescent COVID-19. Both conserved end residues are trimmed from each CDR3.

j_gene: TRBJ2-5; v_gene: TRBV6-5; CDR3aa: ASSLGVGTQY
j_gene: TRBJ2-5; v_gene: TRBV14; CDR3aa: ASSRRETQY
j_gene: TRBJ2-1; v_gene: TRBV9; CDR3aa: ASSASGAGTSGRDEQF
j_gene: TRBJ2-1; v_gene: TRBV13; CDR3aa: ASSLGQGIGSEQF
j_gene: TRBJ1-6; v_gene: TRBV5-1; CDR3aa: ASSSVGGQNNSPLH
j_gene: TRBJ2-2; v_gene: TRBV19; CDR3aa: ASSARREHTGELF
j_gene: TRBJ2-3; v_gene: TRBV3-1/TRBV3-2; CDR3aa: ASSPGGAGGPTDTQY
j_gene: TRBJ2-7; v_gene: TRBV7-9; CDR3aa: ASSLEASGRYEQY
j_gene: TRBJ1-1; v_gene: TRBV2; CDR3aa: ASSETPGQGSGEAF
j_gene: TRBJ1-5; v_gene: TRBV19; CDR3aa: ASSIGRDRGWKGYPQH
j_gene: TRBJ1-1; v_gene: TRBV11-2; CDR3aa: ASSLAPGGNTEAF
j_gene: TRBJ1-5; v_gene: TRBV3-1/TRBV3-2; CDR3aa: ASSVGTGVGQPQH
j_gene: TRBJ2-1; v_gene: TRBV18; CDR3aa: ASSLQTGWHEQF
j_gene: TRBJ2-5; v_gene: TRBV24-1; CDR3aa: ATSDLRTVETQY
j_gene: TRBJ1-4; v_gene: TRBV2; CDR3aa: ASQGTGDEKLF
j_gene: TRBJ2-2; v_gene: TRBV5-1; CDR3aa: ASSLDPNRRGRELF
j_gene: TRBJ2-1; v_gene: TRBV29-1; CDR3aa: SVITGTRNAHNEQF
j_gene: TRBJ2-7; v_gene: TRBV6-2/TRBV6-3; CDR3aa: ASIPQGVPREQY